A single T cell receptor beta chain is shown here with its context. Authors' methods: Estimation of nucleated cell counts relied on the amplification of reference gene primers. The data were produced by immunoSEQ multiplex PCR, yet TCRdb's version contains in-frame clones alone and is incomplete. Clone size and V and J calls were adopted from that table, with D and trimming inferred from the DNA. The sample lists about 150,000 clones, roughly 87% occurring once. In germline, CDR1 is LNHDA, CDR2 SQIVND (reference sequence). V shed 9 bases and J shed 2 bases, with 9 bases lying between them. The CDR3 sequence is 12 residues long. This specimen belongs to a study of blood T cell repertoires in COVID-19. Study in general: COVID-19 samples, acute and convalescent, were from the United States, Italy and Spain.

Everyone who took part was roughly 18 to 100 years old, and they came from about 25 US areas. In the 2 weeks before study entry, exposed participants met a COVID-19 case, which was PCR-confirmed or clinician-diagnosed. This chain connects TRBV19 to TRBJ2-3, with a possible D match to TRBD2 (5 bases). The source material was PBMCs or T cells enriched from blood (not recorded which). This TCR was recovered from a woman in her forties who had been exposed to COVID-19. CDR3 region: CASRRATDTQYF. The CDR3 nucleotides are TGTGCCAGCCGGCGGGCCACAGATACGCAGTATTTT. The full variable domain, in which reference TRBV19 and TRBJ2-3 provide the parts outside the CDR3, is DGGITQSPKYLFRKEGQNVTLSCEQNLNHDAMYWYRQDPGQGLRLIYYSQIVNDFQKGDIAEGYSVSREKKESFPLTVTSAQKNPTAFYLCASRRATDTQYFGPGTRLTVL.